Described below is a single TCR beta chain sequence and its context. The data belong to a study of shared clonotypes between healthy human individuals. Some clones are missing from TCRdb's copy, which holds only in-frame ones; the method was immunoSEQ multiplex PCR. The repertoire includes fewer than 1.8 million clones, about 98.5% of them detected once, and around 0.38% sits in the top ten. The V end was cut by 4 bases, the J end by 0 bases, with 9 bases between. The CDR3 contains 14 residues. Germline V lookup: CDR1 MGHDK, CDR2 SYGVNS. The sample was naive CD4+ T cells sorted from blood. Subset described: CD45RA+ positively selected. The receptor comes from a man aged 25 to 40 in good health. The chain recombines TRBV25-1 with TRBJ1-1, with D tentatively TRBD1 (5 bases). The CDR3 DNA follows: TGTGCCAGCAGTGTCCGGGGGATGAACACTGAAGCTTTCTTT. Its protein is CASSVRGMNTEAFF.